This TCR beta chain was captured in a study of intratumoral heterogeneity in liver cancer. Per the germline V gene, CDR1 is SSHAT and CDR2 is FNYEAQ (reference sequence). This CDR3 is built from 16 residues. Sequencing used immunoSEQ multiplex PCR; TCRdb keeps in-frame clones, though not all of them. The data show several thousand clones, 55% seen once. Multiple geographically separated regions of the hepatocellular carcinoma nodule were sampled separately. In its sample, this clone ranks as large (0.1 to 1%). The junction and the germline gene differ at one end; a read error may be behind it. This chain joins TRBV7-7 and TRBJ2-1; TRBD2 matches at 7 bases. This clonotype was sampled from an older man with hepatocellular carcinoma. The specimen was tumor tissue, collected before any cancer treatment. The CDR3 sequence is CASSSWTSFVPNEQFF. CDR3 nucleotide sequence: TGTGCTAGCAGCTCCTGGACTAGTTTCGTCCCCAATGAGCAGTTCTTC.